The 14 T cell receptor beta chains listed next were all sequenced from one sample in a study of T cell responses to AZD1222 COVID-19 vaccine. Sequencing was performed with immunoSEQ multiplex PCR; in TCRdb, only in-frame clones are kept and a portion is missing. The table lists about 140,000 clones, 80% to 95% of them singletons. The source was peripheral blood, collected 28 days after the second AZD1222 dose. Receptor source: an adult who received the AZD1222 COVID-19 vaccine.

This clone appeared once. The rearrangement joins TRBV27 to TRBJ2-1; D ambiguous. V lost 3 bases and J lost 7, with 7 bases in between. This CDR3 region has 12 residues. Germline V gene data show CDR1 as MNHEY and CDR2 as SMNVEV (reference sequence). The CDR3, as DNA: TGTGCCAGCAGTTTGGGCAGAAATGAGCAGTTCTTC. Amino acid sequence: CASSLGRNEQFF.

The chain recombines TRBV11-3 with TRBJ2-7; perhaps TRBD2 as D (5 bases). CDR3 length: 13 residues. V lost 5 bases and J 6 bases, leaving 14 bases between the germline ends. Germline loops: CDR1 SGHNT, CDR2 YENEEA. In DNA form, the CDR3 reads TGTGCCAGCAGCCCGGGGTCTAGATCCGAGCAGTACTTC. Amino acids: CASSPGSRSEQYF.

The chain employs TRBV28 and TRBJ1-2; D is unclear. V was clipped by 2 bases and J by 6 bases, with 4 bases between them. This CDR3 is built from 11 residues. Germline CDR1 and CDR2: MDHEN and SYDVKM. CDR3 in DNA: TGTGCCAGCAGTTTAAATCATGGCTACACCTTC. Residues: CASSLNHGYTF.

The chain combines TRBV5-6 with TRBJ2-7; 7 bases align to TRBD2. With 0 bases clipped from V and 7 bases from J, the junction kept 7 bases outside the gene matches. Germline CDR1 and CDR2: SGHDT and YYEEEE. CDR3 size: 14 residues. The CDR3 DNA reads TGTGCCAGCAGCTTGGTTCGGGAGGCGGGGGAGCAGTACTTC. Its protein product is CASSLVREAGEQYF.

The CDR3 nucleotides read TGTGCCAGCAGTTACCGAGGGCAGGGTGGTTCACCCCTCCACTTT. It codes for CASSYRGQGGSPLHF. The V call is TRBV6-5, the J call TRBJ1-6; a possible D gene is TRBD1 (5 bases). V shed 2 bases and J shed 9 bases, with 14 bases lying between them. Germline V gene lookup returns CDR1 MNHEY and CDR2 SVGAGI. The CDR3 contains 15 residues.

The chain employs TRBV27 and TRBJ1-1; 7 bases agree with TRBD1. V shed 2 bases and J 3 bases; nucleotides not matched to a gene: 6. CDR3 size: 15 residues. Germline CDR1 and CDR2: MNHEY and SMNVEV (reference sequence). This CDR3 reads CASSLDRVTDTEAFF. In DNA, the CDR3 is TGTGCCAGCAGTTTAGACAGGGTGACGGACACTGAAGCTTTCTTT.

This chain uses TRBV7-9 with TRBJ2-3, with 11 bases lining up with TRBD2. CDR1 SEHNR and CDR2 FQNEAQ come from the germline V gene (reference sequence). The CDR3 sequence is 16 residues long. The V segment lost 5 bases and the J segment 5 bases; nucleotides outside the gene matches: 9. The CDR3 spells CASSERTSGSGDTQYF. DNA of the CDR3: TGTGCCAGCAGCGAACGGACTAGCGGGTCGGGAGATACGCAGTATTTT.

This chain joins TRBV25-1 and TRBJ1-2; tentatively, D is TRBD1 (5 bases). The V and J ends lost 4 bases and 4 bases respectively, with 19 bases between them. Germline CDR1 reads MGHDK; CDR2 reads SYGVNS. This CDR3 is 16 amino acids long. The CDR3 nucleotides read TGTGCCAGCAGTGCCTGGGACGGCGAAGAGGTCTATGGCTACACCTTC. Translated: CASSAWDGEEVYGYTF.

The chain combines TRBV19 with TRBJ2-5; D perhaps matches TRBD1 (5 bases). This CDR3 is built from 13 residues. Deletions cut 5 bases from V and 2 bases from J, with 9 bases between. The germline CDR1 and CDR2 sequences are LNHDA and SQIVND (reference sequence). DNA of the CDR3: TGTGCCAGTAGTCACGACAGACAAGAGACCCAGTACTTC. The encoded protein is CASSHDRQETQYF.

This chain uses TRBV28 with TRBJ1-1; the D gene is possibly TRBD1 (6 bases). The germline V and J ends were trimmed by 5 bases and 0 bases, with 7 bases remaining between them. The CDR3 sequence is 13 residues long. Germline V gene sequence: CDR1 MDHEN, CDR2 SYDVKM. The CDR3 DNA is TGTGCCAGCAGTCAGGGGTTGAACACTGAAGCTTTCTTT. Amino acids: CASSQGLNTEAFF.

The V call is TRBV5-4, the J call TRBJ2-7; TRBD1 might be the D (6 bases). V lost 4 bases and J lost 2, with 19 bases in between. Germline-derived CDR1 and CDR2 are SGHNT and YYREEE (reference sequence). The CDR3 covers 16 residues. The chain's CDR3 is CASSVSGTFVPYEQYF. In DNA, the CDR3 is TGTGCCAGCAGCGTATCCGGGACATTCGTCCCCTACGAGCAGTACTTC.

The CDR3 sequence is CASSRYDSYEQYF. CDR3 DNA: TGTGCCAGCAGCCGCTATGACAGCTACGAGCAGTACTTC. V gene TRBV11-1 combines with J gene TRBJ2-7; D might be TRBD1 (5 bases). V lost 5 bases to trimming and J lost 3 bases, with 11 bases between them. The CDR3 runs 13 residues. Germline CDR1 and CDR2: SGHAT and FQDESV (reference sequence). The full variable domain, rest sourced from reference TRBV11-1 and TRBJ2-7, is EAEVAQSPRYKITEKSQAVAFWCDPISGHATLYWYRQILGQGPELLVQFQDESVVDDSQLPKDRFSAERLKGVDSTLKIQPAELGDSAMYLCASSRYDSYEQYFGPGTRLTVT.

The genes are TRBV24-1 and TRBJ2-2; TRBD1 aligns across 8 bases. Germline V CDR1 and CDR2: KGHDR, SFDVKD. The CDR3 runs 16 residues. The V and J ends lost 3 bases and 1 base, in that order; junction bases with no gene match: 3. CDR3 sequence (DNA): TGTGCCACCAGTGATCCTGGACAGGGGAACACCGGGGAGCTGTTTTTT. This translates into CATSDPGQGNTGELFF.

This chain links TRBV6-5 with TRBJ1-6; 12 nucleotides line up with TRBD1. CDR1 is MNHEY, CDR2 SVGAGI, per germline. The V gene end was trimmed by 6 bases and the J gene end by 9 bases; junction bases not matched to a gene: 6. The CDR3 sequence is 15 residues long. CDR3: CASRTGQGAVSPLHF. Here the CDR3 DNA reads TGTGCCAGCAGAACGGGACAGGGGGCGGTTTCACCCCTCCACTTT.